This TCR beta chain was found in a study of T cells after yellow fever vaccination. Study overall: Fractions of limited cellularity were prepared by means of SMART-Seq v4 Ultra Low Input.

Worth noting for this clonotype: The antigen is undetermined.

In making TCR cDNA, 5'RACE template switching added a universal primer site and UMIs to it. TCRdb re-analysed the 5' RACE reads in MiXCR, keeping a single row per CDR3 protein. Here the sample spans 300,000 to 350,000 distinct CDR3 sequences, 7% to 10% being singletons. Germline V CDR1 and CDR2: MNHEY, SMNVEV (reference sequence). Trimming stripped 2 bases from V and 3 bases from J, with 8 bases between. The CDR3 has 13 residues. Findings and caveats of the study: Post-booster repertoires contained most primary-vaccination clones again (96% CD4, around 89% CD8). On re-exposure, the response was weaker but peaked faster, at day 5 versus 15.

Material: PBMCs, obtained more than 40 days after the first yellow fever vaccination. This clonotype was obtained from a man between 18 and 35 years old who received the YFV17D yellow fever vaccine. The V call is TRBV27, the J call TRBJ2-7; D is possibly TRBD2 (5 bases). This CDR3 reads CASSLKLGYEQYV. For the CDR3, the DNA is TGTGCCAGCAGTTTAAAACTAGGCTACGAGCAGTACGTC.